This T cell receptor beta chain emerged from a study of blood T cell repertoires in COVID-19. Background on the study: Samples representing acute and convalescent COVID-19 were sourced from the United States, Italy and Spain. PBMCs, B-cell-depleted T cells, or T cells were the source of the cDNA or gDNA that made up the material.

Authors' methods: Quantification of nucleated cells was approximated via reference gene primer amplification. The data were produced by immunoSEQ multiplex PCR, yet TCRdb's version contains in-frame clones alone and is incomplete. D and trimming were read from the DNA, whereas the V and J calls and clone size are those reported in that table. This repertoire shows 280,000 or so clones, approximately 83% found once; its top ten account for approximately 10%. In this sample, this clone turned up a few times. The germline V gene has CDR1 MNHEY and CDR2 SVGAGI. After removal of 6 bases from V and 2 bases from J, the junction contained 3 bases not matched to a gene. The CDR3 sequence is 13 residues long.

The sequencing sample was made of peripheral blood. This rearrangement joins TRBV6-5 to TRBJ1-2; TRBD1 matches 7 bases. This clonotype was obtained from a woman aged 50 to 60 who had recovered from COVID-19. Here the CDR3 DNA reads TGTGCCAGCAGCCTCAGGGGGAACTATGGCTACACCTTC. This translates into CASSLRGNYGYTF.